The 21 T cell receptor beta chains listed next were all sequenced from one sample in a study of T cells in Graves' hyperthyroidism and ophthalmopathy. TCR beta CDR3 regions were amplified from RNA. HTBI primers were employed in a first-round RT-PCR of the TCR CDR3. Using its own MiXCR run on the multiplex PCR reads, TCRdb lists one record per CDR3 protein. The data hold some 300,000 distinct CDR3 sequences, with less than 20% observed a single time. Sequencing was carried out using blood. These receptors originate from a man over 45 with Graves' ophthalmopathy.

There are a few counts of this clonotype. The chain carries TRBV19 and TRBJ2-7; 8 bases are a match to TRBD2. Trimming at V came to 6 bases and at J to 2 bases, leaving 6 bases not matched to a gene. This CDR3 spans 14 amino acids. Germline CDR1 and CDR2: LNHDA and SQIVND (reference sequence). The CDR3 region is CASRADGRAYEQYF. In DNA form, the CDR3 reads TGTGCCAGTAGGGCTGACGGGAGGGCCTACGAGCAGTACTTC.

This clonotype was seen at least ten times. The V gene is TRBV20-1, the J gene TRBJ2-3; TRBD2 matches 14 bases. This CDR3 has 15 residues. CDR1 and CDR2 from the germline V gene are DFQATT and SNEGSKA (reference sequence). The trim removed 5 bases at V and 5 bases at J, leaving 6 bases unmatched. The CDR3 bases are TGCAGTGCTTCTGGACTAGCGGGAGGAAAAGATACGCAGTATTTT. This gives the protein CSASGLAGGKDTQYF.

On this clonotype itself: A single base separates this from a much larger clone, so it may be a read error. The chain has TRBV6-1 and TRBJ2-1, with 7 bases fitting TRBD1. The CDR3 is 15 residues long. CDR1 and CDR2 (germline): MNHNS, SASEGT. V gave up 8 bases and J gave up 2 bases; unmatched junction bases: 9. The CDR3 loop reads CASGPDRYTYNEQFF. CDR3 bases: TGTGCCAGCGGTCCGGACAGGTACACCTACAATGAGCAGTTCTTC.

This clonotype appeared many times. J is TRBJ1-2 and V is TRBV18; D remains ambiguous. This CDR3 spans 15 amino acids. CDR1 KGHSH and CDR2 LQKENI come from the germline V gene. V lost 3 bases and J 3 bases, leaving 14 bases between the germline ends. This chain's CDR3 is CASSPDTAFDYGYTF. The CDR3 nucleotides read TGTGCCAGCTCACCCGACACTGCCTTTGACTATGGCTACACCTTC.

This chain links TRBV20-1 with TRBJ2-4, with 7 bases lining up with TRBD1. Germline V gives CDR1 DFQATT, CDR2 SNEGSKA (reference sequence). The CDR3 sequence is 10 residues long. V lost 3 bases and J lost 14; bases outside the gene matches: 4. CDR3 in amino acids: CSASRQGEYF. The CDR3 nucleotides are TGCAGTGCTAGTCGGCAGGGGGAGTACTTC.

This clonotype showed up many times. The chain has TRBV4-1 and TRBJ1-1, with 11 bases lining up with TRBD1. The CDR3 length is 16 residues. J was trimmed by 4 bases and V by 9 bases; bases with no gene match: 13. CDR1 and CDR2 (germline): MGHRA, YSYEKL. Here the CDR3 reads CASREGQGVSSTEAFF. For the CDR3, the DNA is TGCGCCAGTCGTGAGGGACAGGGGGTTTCATCCACTGAAGCTTTCTTT.

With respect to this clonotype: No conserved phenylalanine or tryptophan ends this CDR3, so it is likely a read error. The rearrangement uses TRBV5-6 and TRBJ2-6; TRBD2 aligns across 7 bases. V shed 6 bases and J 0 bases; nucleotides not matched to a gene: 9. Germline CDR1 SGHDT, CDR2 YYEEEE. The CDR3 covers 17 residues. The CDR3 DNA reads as TGTGCCAGCACCTCTGTCGGGGGGTACTCTGGGGCCAACGTCCTGACTCTC. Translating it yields CASTSVGGYSGANVLTL.

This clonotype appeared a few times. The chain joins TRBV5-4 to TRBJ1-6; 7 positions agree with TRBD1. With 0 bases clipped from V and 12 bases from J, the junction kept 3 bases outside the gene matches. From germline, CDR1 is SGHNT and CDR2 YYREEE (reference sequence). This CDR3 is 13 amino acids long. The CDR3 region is CASSLEGQRPLHF. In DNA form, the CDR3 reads TGTGCCAGCAGCTTGGAGGGACAGCGACCCCTCCACTTT.

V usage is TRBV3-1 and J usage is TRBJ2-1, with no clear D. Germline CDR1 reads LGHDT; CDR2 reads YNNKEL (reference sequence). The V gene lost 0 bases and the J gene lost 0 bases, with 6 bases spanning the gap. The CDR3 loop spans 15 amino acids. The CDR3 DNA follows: TGTGCCAGCAGCCAAGACTCCCTCTCCTACAATGAGCAGTTCTTC. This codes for CASSQDSLSYNEQFF.

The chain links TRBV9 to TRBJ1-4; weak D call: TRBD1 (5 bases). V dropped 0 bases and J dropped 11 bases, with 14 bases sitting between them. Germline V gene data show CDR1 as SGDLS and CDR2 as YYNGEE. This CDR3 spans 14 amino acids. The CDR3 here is CASSVEPGPIKLFF. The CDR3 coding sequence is TGTGCCAGCAGCGTAGAGCCAGGGCCGATTAAACTGTTTTTT.

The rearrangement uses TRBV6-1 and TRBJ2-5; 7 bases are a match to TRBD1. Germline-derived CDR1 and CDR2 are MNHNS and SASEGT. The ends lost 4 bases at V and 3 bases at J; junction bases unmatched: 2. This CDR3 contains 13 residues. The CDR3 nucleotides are TGTGCCAGCAGTGCAGACAGGGAAGAGACCCAGTACTTC. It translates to CASSADREETQYF.

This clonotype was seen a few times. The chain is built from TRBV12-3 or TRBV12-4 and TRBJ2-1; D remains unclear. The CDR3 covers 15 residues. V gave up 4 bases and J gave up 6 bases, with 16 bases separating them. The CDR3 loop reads CASSSPSLVPNEQFF. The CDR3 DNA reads TGTGCCAGCAGTTCCCCCAGCCTGGTCCCCAATGAGCAGTTCTTC.

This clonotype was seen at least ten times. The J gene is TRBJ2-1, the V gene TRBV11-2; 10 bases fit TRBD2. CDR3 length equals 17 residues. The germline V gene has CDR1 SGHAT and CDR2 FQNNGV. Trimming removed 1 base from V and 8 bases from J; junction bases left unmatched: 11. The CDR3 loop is CASSLAVMLAGAYEQFF. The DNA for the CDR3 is TGTGCCAGCAGCTTAGCGGTGATGCTAGCGGGAGCCTATGAGCAGTTCTTC. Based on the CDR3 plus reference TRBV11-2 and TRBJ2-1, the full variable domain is EAGVAQSPRYKIIEKRQSVAFWCNPISGHATLYWYQQILGQGPKLLIQFQNNGVVDDSQLPKDRFSAERLKGVDSTLKIQPAKLEDSAVYLCASSLAVMLAGAYEQFFGPGTRLTVL.

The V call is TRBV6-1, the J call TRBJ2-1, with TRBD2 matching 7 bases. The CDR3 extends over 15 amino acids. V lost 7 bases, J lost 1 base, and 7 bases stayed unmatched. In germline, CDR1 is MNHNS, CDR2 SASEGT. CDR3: CASTEGSGSYNEQFF. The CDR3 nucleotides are TGTGCCAGCACCGAGGGTAGCGGGTCCTACAATGAGCAGTTCTTC.

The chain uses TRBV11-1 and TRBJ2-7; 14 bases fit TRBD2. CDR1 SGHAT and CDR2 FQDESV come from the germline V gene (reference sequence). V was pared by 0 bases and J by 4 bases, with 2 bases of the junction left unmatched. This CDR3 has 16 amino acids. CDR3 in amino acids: CASSLAGTSGRYEQYF. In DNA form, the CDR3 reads TGTGCCAGCAGCTTAGCGGGGACTAGCGGGAGATACGAGCAGTACTTC.

Written as DNA, the CDR3 is TGTGCCTGGAGTGTACGCTTGGACAGCTTCGGCTACACCTTC. This gives the protein CAWSVRLDSFGYTF. This chain connects TRBV30 to TRBJ1-2; maybe TRBD1 (6 bases). The ends were cut back, 0 bases at V and 8 bases at J, with 16 bases in the middle. Germline V gene lookup returns CDR1 GTSNPN and CDR2 SVGIG (reference sequence). The CDR3 consists of 14 residues. Looking up the rest from reference TRBV30 and TRBJ1-2 gives the full variable domain: SQTIHQWPATLVQPVGSPLSLECTVEGTSNPNLYWYRQAAGRGLQLLFYSVGIGQISSEVPQNLSASRPQDRQFILSSKKLLLSDSGFYLCAWSVRLDSFGYTFGSGTRLTVV.

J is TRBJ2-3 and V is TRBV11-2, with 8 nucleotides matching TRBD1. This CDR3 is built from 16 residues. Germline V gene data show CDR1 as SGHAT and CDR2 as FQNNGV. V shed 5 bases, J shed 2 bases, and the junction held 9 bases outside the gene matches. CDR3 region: CASSVTGGTVTDTQYF. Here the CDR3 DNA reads TGTGCCAGCAGCGTTACAGGGGGGACGGTCACAGATACGCAGTATTTT.

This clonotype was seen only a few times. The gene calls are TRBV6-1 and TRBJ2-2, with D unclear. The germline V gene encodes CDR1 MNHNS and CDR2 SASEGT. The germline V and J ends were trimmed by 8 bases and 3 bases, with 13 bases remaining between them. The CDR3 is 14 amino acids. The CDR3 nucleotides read TGTGCCAGCTTATTAATAATGGACACCGGGGAGCTGTTTTTT. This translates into CASLLIMDTGELFF.

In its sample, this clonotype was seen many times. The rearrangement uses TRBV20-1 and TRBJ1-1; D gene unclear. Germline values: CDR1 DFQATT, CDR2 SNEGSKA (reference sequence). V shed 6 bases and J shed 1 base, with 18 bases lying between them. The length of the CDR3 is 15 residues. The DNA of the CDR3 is TGCAGTGCCAGCGGAATGGGGTGGAGGAACACTGAAGCTTTCTTT. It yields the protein CSASGMGWRNTEAFF.

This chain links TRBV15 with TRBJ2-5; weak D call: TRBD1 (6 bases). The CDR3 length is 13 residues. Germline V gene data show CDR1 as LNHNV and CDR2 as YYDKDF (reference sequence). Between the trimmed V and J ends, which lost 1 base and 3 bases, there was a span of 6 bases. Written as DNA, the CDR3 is TGTGCCACCAGCAGAGGGACAGAAGAGACCCAGTACTTC. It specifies CATSRGTEETQYF.

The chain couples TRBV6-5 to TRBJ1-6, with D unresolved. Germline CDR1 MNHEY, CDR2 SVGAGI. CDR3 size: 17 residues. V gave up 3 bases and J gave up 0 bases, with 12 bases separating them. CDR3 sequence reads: CASSYSAPNSYNSPLHF. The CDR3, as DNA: TGTGCCAGCAGTTATTCGGCTCCTAACTCCTATAATTCACCCCTCCACTTT.